This T cell receptor (beta chain) was documented in a study of shared clonotypes between healthy human individuals. Sequenced by immunoSEQ multiplex PCR; TCRdb stores in-frame clones only, minus some. Seen here are more than 2 million clones, roughly 95% observed once, and the top ten hold about 1.6%. Naive CD8 cells were CD45RO-negative, positively selected for CCR7, excluding terminally differentiated effector memory CD45RA+ cells. The donors were adults (healthy and HIV-negative) with no recent acute infections or vaccinations. From germline, CDR1 is SGDLS and CDR2 YYNGEE. The CDR3 loop spans 15 amino acids. The count of this clone is one. The antigen is undetermined. Whole-study findings and limits: Clonotype sharing among the donors was expected to vary with sequencing depth. The study drew on few donors, limiting represented genetic and exposure-history diversity. Relative to memory subsets, naive subsets generally showed larger estimated richness.

The sequencing input was naive CD8+ T cells from PBMCs. The receptor was derived from a man between 18 and 29 years old in good health. Some clones in this sample may be carry-over from other donors' samples. The V call is TRBV9, the J call TRBJ1-3; the match to TRBD1 covers 9 bases. The end of the DNA is better explained by TRBJ2-2, so the J call may be wrong. This CDR3 is CASSPKDRGTGELFF. The DNA of the CDR3 is TGTGCCAGCAGCCCCAAGGACAGGGGCACCGGGGAGCTGTTTTTT.